The TCR beta chain under discussion was sequenced for a study of Ad26.COV2.S vaccination and SARS-CoV-2 variants (dated by TCRdb to about 2021). The study in broad terms: Sequencing of the TCRbeta repertoire served to evaluate the specificity and breadth of SARS-CoV-2-reactive T cell receptors following Ad26.COV2.S vaccination. A total of around 32 samples were included in the TCR-sequenced set, comprising 19 Ad26.COV2.S vaccine recipients, 5 placebo recipients and 8 SARS-CoV-2 convalescent individuals.

On the study overall, not on this receptor specifically: Vaccine and placebo recipients had comparable non-spike TCR breadth, which fits with the vaccine containing only spike. The authors noted that total T cell responses may have been underestimated by the TCR breadth and depth analyses. Ad26.COV2.S recipients had higher spike-specific TCR breadth than placebo recipients (P = 0.0014). After vaccination, substantial breadth of spike-specific CD8+ and CD4+ T cell responses was reported.

The germline V gene gives CDR1 as SGHRS and CDR2 as YFSETQ. Taken from cysteine to phenylalanine, the CDR3 has 18 residues. Of the read, only the CDR3 DNA is kept; its 54 bases are in frame from base 1. The trim is 4 bases for V and 2 bases for J, with a gap of 22 bases between the germline ends. TCRbeta CDR3 regions were sequenced with the immunoSEQ Assay. After extraction, genomic DNA underwent amplification by bias-controlled multiplex PCR, followed by high-throughput sequencing. The authors' pipeline ran thus. Collapsing and filtering of sequences were performed to quantify the absolute abundance of each unique TCRbeta CDR3 region. T cell fraction was estimated by normalizing TCRbeta template counts to usable DNA, which was measured by amplifying reference genes present in all nucleated cells. Repertoire TCRs were annotated as SARS-CoV-2-specific by exact matching of V gene, CDR3 amino acid sequence and J gene to a known reactive TCR set. MIRA supplied the reference SARS-CoV-2 TCR set, which was filtered for enrichment in COVID-19-positive ImmuneCODE repertoires so that public or cross-reactive TCRs were removed. Using the MIRA antigens, annotated TCRs were further analysed by specific ORF or by position within an ORF. Breadth was defined as the number of annotated unique rearrangements divided by the total number of unique productive rearrangements, and depth was defined as the summed frequency of the annotated unique rearrangements. TCR breadth was compared between groups using two-sided Wilcoxon rank-sum tests. The clones in this table, taken by TCRdb from immuneACCESS, are in-frame only. Not every clone is retained; where verified, under half of the shortfall comes from an unresolved V gene, and the cause of the rest is unknown. The V and J calls and clone size are taken from that table; D and trimming were inferred from the DNA. The sample yields about 140,000 clones; about nine tenths were counted once. The ten largest clonotypes hold 4.5% to 6% of the sample.

Explained via the paper, the time point label denotes: individuals recovered from natural SARS-CoV-2 infection. As concerns this clone: Its recognized antigen is unknown. It has no much larger one-base neighbor in the sample; base qualities were not kept.

The sequence links TRBV5-1 to TRBJ2-1; TRBD2 could be the D gene, as 6 bases match. The sample here was peripheral blood, taken after recovery from COVID-19. The receptor's source is a human donor who had recovered from COVID-19. The CDR3 region has the sequence CASSRTGGLSSTYNEQFF. The DNA is TGCGCCAGCAGCCGAACCGGGGGATTATCCAGTACCTACAATGAGCAGTTCTTC.